This T cell receptor beta chain was sequenced during a study of monozygotic twins with inflammatory bowel disease. Each TCR library consumed about 3,800 ng of total RNA. TCRdb reprocessed the 5' RACE reads, with one entry per CDR3 protein and no DNA. Across roughly 330,000 distinct CDR3 sequences, the top ten clones capture approximately 2% of the sample. Whole-study findings and limits: In the analysis, different T cell subtypes could not be told apart. Fewer shared clonotypes with others were found in IBD patients than in healthy twins, especially with disease activity.

The CDR3 is 14 amino acids. Per the germline V gene, CDR1 is DFQATT and CDR2 is SNEGSKA (reference sequence). To note about this clonotype: Its antigen is unknown.

The sequencing input was blood. V usage is TRBV20-1 and J usage is TRBJ2-7; lacking DNA, the TRBD2 call made by TCRdb goes unchecked. This TCR derives from a human donor with ulcerative colitis or Crohn's disease, or a healthy co-twin of an affected twin (not recorded which). This chain's CDR3 is CSAGQPGLSYEQYF.